The 11 T cell receptor beta chains in this list originate from one sample, sequenced in a study of CD8+ T cells in alopecia areata. cDNA prepared by RNA extraction and subsequent reverse transcription served as the template for sequencing. Using immunoSEQ multiplex PCR, the repertoire was profiled, and TCRdb retains in-frame clones only, with some absent. Of roughly 180,000 clones listed, approximately 51% are singletons. The treatment: oral pan-JAK inhibitor, 5-10 mg twice daily. Sample: CD8+ T cells sorted from blood, taken around week 54, from a patient treated with tofacitinib. The receptors were gathered from a human donor with alopecia areata.

The V gene is TRBV5-4, the J gene TRBJ1-2; the D gene is possibly TRBD1 (6 bases). This CDR3 contains 13 residues. V lost 2 bases, J lost 7 bases, and 12 bases lay in between. Germline V gene sequence: CDR1 SGHNT, CDR2 YYREEE (reference sequence). CDR3 bases: TGTGCCAGCAGCTTAACAGGGACGGTTGGCTACACCTTC. It codes for CASSLTGTVGYTF.

V usage is TRBV9 and J usage is TRBJ2-3, with 10 bases fitting TRBD2. The CDR3 has 14 amino acids. Germline CDR1 reads SGDLS; CDR2 reads YYNGEE. V was pared by 3 bases and J by 6 bases, with 4 bases of the junction left unmatched. CDR3 nucleotide sequence: TGTGCCAGCAGCGCGTCGGGACTAGCGGATACGCAGTATTTT. Translating it yields CASSASGLADTQYF.

The V and J genes are TRBV25-1 and TRBJ1-1; D remains unclear. This CDR3 has 13 residues. V was clipped by 4 bases and J by 0 bases, with 6 bases between them. In germline, CDR1 is MGHDK, CDR2 SYGVNS. The CDR3 spells CASSVGVNTEAFF. The CDR3 region has the DNA TGTGCCAGCAGTGTCGGGGTGAACACTGAAGCTTTCTTT.

J is TRBJ1-6 and V is TRBV27, with a possible D match to TRBD1 (6 bases). This CDR3 is 15 amino acids long. The ends were cut back, 3 bases at V and 7 bases at J, with 13 bases in the middle. Germline CDR1 MNHEY, CDR2 SMNVEV (reference sequence). The CDR3 is CASSLAGEGNSPLHF. DNA of the CDR3: TGTGCCAGCAGTTTGGCAGGGGAAGGGAATTCACCCCTCCACTTT.

The chain uses TRBV7-8 and TRBJ2-2; D perhaps matches TRBD2 (5 bases). CDR1 SGHVS and CDR2 FQNEAQ come from the germline V gene. The V end was cut by 5 bases, the J end by 7 bases, with 17 bases between. This CDR3 has 15 residues. As DNA, the CDR3 is TGTGCCAGCAGCCAAGAGTTAGCGAATAGCGGGGAGCTGTTTTTT. Protein: CASSQELANSGELFF. The full variable domain, rest sourced from reference TRBV7-8 and TRBJ2-2, is GAGVSQSPRYKVAKRGQDVALRCDPISGHVSLFWYQQALGQGPEFLTYFQNEAQLDKSGLPSDRFFAERPEGSVSTLKIQRTQQEDSAVYLCASSQELANSGELFFGEGSRLTVL.

The V gene is TRBV5-6, the J gene TRBJ2-1; 10 positions match TRBD1. Germline lookup yields CDR1 SGHDT and CDR2 YYEEEE. J gave up 8 bases and V 4 bases, and 6 bases lay outside the gene matches. The CDR3 has 14 amino acids. In DNA form, the CDR3 reads TGTGCCAGCAGCCCCGGGACAGGGGTCGATGAGCAGTTCTTC. This sequence encodes CASSPGTGVDEQFF. The variable domain in full, completed from reference TRBV5-6 and TRBJ2-1, reads DAGVTQSPTHLIKTRGQQVTLRCSPKSGHDTVSWYQQALGQGPQFIFQYYEEEERQRGNFPDRFSGHQFPNYSSELNVNALLLGDSALYLCASSPGTGVDEQFFGPGTRLTVL.

The rearrangement links TRBV29-1 to TRBJ2-3; D is ambiguous. This CDR3 contains 14 residues. The germline V gene encodes CDR1 SQVTM and CDR2 ANQGSEA. V was clipped by 1 base and J by 2 bases, with 10 bases between them. The CDR3 sequence is CSVEGRGYTDTQYF. DNA of the CDR3: TGCAGCGTTGAAGGCAGAGGATACACAGATACGCAGTATTTT.

The J gene is TRBJ1-1, the V gene TRBV30, with D perhaps TRBD1 (6 bases). V dropped 1 base and J dropped 7 bases, with 10 bases sitting between them. The CDR3 sequence is 12 residues long. Germline V CDR1 and CDR2: GTSNPN, SVGIG (reference sequence). DNA of the CDR3: TGTGCCTGGAGTGCAGGGGATGGTGAAGCTTTCTTT. Its translation is CAWSAGDGEAFF.

This clone was found many times. The chain links TRBV27 to TRBJ2-5; 12 positions match TRBD2. CDR1 and CDR2 (germline): MNHEY, SMNVEV (reference sequence). V gave up 3 bases and J gave up 2 bases; unmatched junction bases: 1. The CDR3 has 15 amino acids. The CDR3 coding sequence is TGTGCCAGCAGTTTTACTAGCGGGGGGCAAGAGACCCAGTACTTC. It yields the protein CASSFTSGGQETQYF.

The table lists this clone with a few counts. The chain employs TRBV29-1 and TRBJ2-4; D is ambiguous. CDR3 size: 15 residues. Trimming pared 3 bases from V and 4 bases from J, leaving 16 bases between. Germline V gene lookup returns CDR1 SQVTM and CDR2 ANQGSEA. The CDR3: CSVEGFHAAKNIQYF. CDR3 sequence (DNA): TGCAGCGTTGAGGGGTTTCACGCGGCGAAAAACATTCAGTACTTC.

The chain joins TRBV4-1 to TRBJ2-1; D uncertain. The CDR3 totals 15 residues. V gave up 5 bases and J gave up 0 bases, with 11 bases separating them. Germline V gives CDR1 MGHRA, CDR2 YSYEKL. The CDR3 is CASSSLESSYNEQFF. The CDR3 bases are TGCGCCAGCAGCTCCCTAGAAAGCTCCTACAATGAGCAGTTCTTC.